A selection of T cell receptor beta chains follows, all from one sample in a study of T cell clonotyping in hematopoietic cell transplantation. Clones were sequenced by immunoSEQ multiplex PCR, and TCRdb holds only the in-frame ones, with some missing. This sample has some 3,000 clones, with about 91% found just once. Material: PBMCs, obtained at the time of graft-versus-host disease after allogeneic stem cell transplant. All receptors come from a male patient aged 60 to 75 who had an allogeneic stem cell transplant from a related donor, so the T cells may come from the graft donor. Some clones in this sample may be carry-over from other donors' samples. CDR3s leave out the opening cysteine and the closing phenylalanine or tryptophan.

CDR3aa	v_gene
ASSEGYTTGELF	TRBV2
ASSPGFRSEQY	TRBV9
ATLSGGGNTIY	TRBV6-5
ASSYRQGPSGDTQY	TRBV11-3
ASSVAGSYEQY	TRBV9
ASSFLLGGDTEAF	TRBV5-1
ASSSPGTMQY	TRBV5-4
ASSSSGGRTDTQY	TRBV19
ASSIATREDTQY	TRBV19
ASSLGTSGFYEQY	TRBV7-9
ASSLADRGDSPLH	TRBV7-6
ASSLEVTSYEQY	TRBV5-6
ASFRGGGAGEQF	TRBV7-6
ASSEGGGDYGYT	TRBV2
ASSSSPSYGDTQY	TRBV11-3
ASSQRAGTGSEKLF	TRBV4-2
ASSPMILPEGTDTQY	TRBV7-6
AISESAGGYT	TRBV10-3
ASSHDGGGRDTEAF	TRBV4-1
ASSYFDGPHYEQY	TRBV6-5
ASSPQTGGGTEAF	TRBV6-6
ASSLLDTPTDTQY	TRBV7-6
ASSSDRGLTEAF	TRBV5-4
ASSLGLAGPYEQY	TRBV4-3
AIGQGSASPLH	TRBV2
ATATSGSTDTQY	TRBV5-1
ASSLEWDQPQH	TRBV5-5
SVARTAQETQY	TRBV29-1
ASSIQGYSGYT	TRBV5-4
ASSWTGGGETQY	TRBV11-2
SVGKNTEAF	TRBV29-1
ASTSAGALRDEKLF	TRBV6-6
ASSSLASGSMGEQY	TRBV7-9
ASSLDTNYGYT	TRBV5-1